A single sample is the source of the 29 T cell receptor beta chains below, sequenced in a study of blood T cell repertoires in COVID-19. Sequencing was performed with immunoSEQ multiplex PCR; in TCRdb, only in-frame clones are kept and a portion is missing. Counted here are 120,000 to 150,000 clones, around 87% occurring once; the ten biggest clones make up 35% to 40%. Specimen: peripheral blood. Source of these receptors: a man between 45 and 60 years old who had recovered from COVID-19.

This chain links TRBV4-3 with TRBJ2-3; D is undetermined. Germline V gene lookup returns CDR1 LGHNA and CDR2 YSLEER. V was pared by 2 bases and J by 5 bases, with 14 bases between. The CDR3 is made up of 15 amino acids. The CDR3, as DNA: TGCGCCAGCAGCCAACGGCTAGAGCCCGGAGATACGCAGTATTTT. Protein product: CASSQRLEPGDTQYF.

This sequence joins TRBV18 and TRBJ2-7, with 7 bases lining up with TRBD1. Germline trimming cut 3 bases from V and 2 bases from J; bases unmatched to any gene: 10. Germline-derived CDR1 and CDR2 are KGHSH and LQKENI. The CDR3 is 16 amino acids. Here the CDR3 reads CASSPRRDSDTYEQYF. The CDR3 DNA sequence: TGTGCCAGCTCACCGAGACGGGACAGCGACACCTACGAGCAGTACTTC.

The V and J genes are TRBV6-5 and TRBJ1-1, with 8 bases lining up with TRBD1. The trim removed 4 bases at V and 1 base at J, leaving 8 bases unmatched. Germline V gives CDR1 MNHEY, CDR2 SVGAGI. The CDR3 is 16 residues long. As DNA, the CDR3 is TGTGCCAGCAGTTCCCAGGGGGCAGTCTGGAACACTGAAGCTTTCTTT. It yields the protein CASSSQGAVWNTEAFF.

The CDR3 reads CASSEDRNYEQYF. The CDR3 DNA follows: TGTGCCAGCAGCGAGGACAGGAACTACGAGCAGTACTTC. The chain couples TRBV7-2 to TRBJ2-7; TRBD1 aligns across 7 bases. Germline CDR1 reads SGHTA; CDR2 reads FQGNSA. V dropped 5 bases and J dropped 3; count of bases not matched to a gene: 4. The CDR3 is made up of 13 amino acids.

The DNA for the CDR3 is TGCGCCAGCAGCCAAGGATCAGGGGAGGGAGAGCAGTACTTC. Amino acids: CASSQGSGEGEQYF. The chain uses TRBV4-1 and TRBJ2-7, with TRBD2 as a possible D gene (7 bases). Trimming took off 1 base at V and 7 bases at J, with 14 bases between the two ends. Germline CDR1 and CDR2: MGHRA and YSYEKL. The CDR3 sequence is 14 residues long.

The chain couples TRBV6-5 to TRBJ2-5, with 9 bases fitting TRBD1. Germline V lookup: CDR1 MNHEY, CDR2 SVGAGI. Unmatched junction bases numbered 7, after V lost 0 bases and J lost 5 bases. CDR3 length: 16 amino acids. DNA for the CDR3: TGTGCCAGCAGTTACTCGGGGACAGGGAGGACCGAGACCCAGTACTTC. Translating it yields CASSYSGTGRTETQYF.

The CDR3 DNA sequence: TGCAGCGTTTTTGGGACAGGGAACACCGGGGAGCTGTTTTTT. Translating gives CSVFGTGNTGELFF. The gene calls are TRBV29-1 and TRBJ2-2; 8 bases line up with TRBD1. Germline values: CDR1 SQVTM, CDR2 ANQGSEA. Trimming cost V 5 bases and J 1 base; bases outside gene matches: 3. This CDR3 comprises 14 residues.

The chain links TRBV30 to TRBJ2-2; tentatively, D is TRBD1 (6 bases). Germline CDR1 GTSNPN, CDR2 SVGIG (reference sequence). Trimming shortened V by 2 bases and J by 5 bases, and 12 bases separated the two germline ends. The CDR3 extends over 14 amino acids. CDR3 sequence: CAWSLGALTGELFF. CDR3 sequence (DNA): TGTGCCTGGAGTTTGGGGGCACTTACCGGGGAGCTGTTTTTT.

The rearrangement uses TRBV7-8 and TRBJ2-5, with TRBD2 matching over 13 bases. The CDR3 has 16 residues. From germline, CDR1 is SGHVS and CDR2 FQNEAQ. Trimming took 5 bases from V and 5 from J; bases not matched to a gene: 8. The chain's CDR3 is CASSTLAGGPGETQYF. The DNA for the CDR3 is TGTGCCAGCAGCACACTAGCGGGGGGGCCTGGGGAGACCCAGTACTTC. Looking up the rest from reference TRBV7-8 and TRBJ2-5 gives the full variable domain: GAGVSQSPRYKVAKRGQDVALRCDPISGHVSLFWYQQALGQGPEFLTYFQNEAQLDKSGLPSDRFFAERPEGSVSTLKIQRTQQEDSAVYLCASSTLAGGPGETQYFGPGTRLLVL.

This clone was recorded a few times. The V call is TRBV11-2, the J call TRBJ2-1; D not resolved. Trimming cost V 2 bases and J 16 bases, with 18 bases left between them. Looked up from germline, CDR1 is SGHAT and CDR2 is FQNNGV. The CDR3 is 13 amino acids. The CDR3 bases are TGTGCCAGCAGCTTACTTCGGTCGCGATCAGGTTTCTTC. It translates to CASSLLRSRSGFF.

The chain is built from TRBV2 and TRBJ1-3; D is unclear. This CDR3 has 14 amino acids. Germline lookup yields CDR1 SNHLY and CDR2 FYNNEI. Trimming took 7 bases from V and 0 from J, leaving 10 bases between them. The CDR3 protein is CASKRENSGNTIYF. CDR3 in DNA: TGTGCCAGCAAACGGGAAAACTCTGGAAACACCATATATTTT.

This CDR3 reads CASSPWDRTYSGNTIYF. In DNA, the CDR3 is TGCGCCAGCAGCCCCTGGGACAGAACATACTCTGGAAACACCATATATTTT. The gene calls are TRBV4-1 and TRBJ1-3, with 7 positions matching TRBD1. Germline-derived CDR1 and CDR2 are MGHRA and YSYEKL. The CDR3 has 17 amino acids. The trim removed 4 bases at V and 0 bases at J, leaving 9 bases unmatched.

The rearrangement joins TRBV4-1 to TRBJ2-7; 8 bases match TRBD2. Germline V CDR1 and CDR2: MGHRA, YSYEKL. V lost 4 bases and J lost 1; bases outside the gene matches: 3. The CDR3 is 14 amino acids. CDR3 bases: TGCGCCAGCAGCCCCCGGGGGGGTTCCTACGAGCAGTACTTC. This encodes CASSPRGGSYEQYF.

This CDR3 reads CASSLGGQGYNEQFF. The CDR3 DNA reads as TGTGCCAGCAGCTTGGGTGGACAGGGGTACAATGAGCAGTTCTTC. The chain is built from TRBV5-4 and TRBJ2-1; 9 nucleotides align to TRBD1. The germline V gene encodes CDR1 SGHNT and CDR2 YYREEE (reference sequence). This CDR3 contains 15 residues. V dropped 0 bases and J dropped 4; count of bases not matched to a gene: 2.

V gene TRBV5-1 combines with J gene TRBJ1-3; D uncertain. This CDR3 spans 14 amino acids. The germline CDR1 and CDR2 sequences are SGHRS and YFSETQ. V lost 2 bases and J lost 4, with 10 bases in between. The CDR3: CASSFGDRGNTIYF. The CDR3 DNA follows: TGCGCCAGCAGCTTCGGGGATAGGGGAAACACCATATATTTT.

The chain is built from TRBV15 and TRBJ1-4, with D possibly matching TRBD1 (6 bases). V was pared by 3 bases and J by 7 bases, with 9 bases between. This CDR3 comprises 13 residues. Germline V gene data show CDR1 as LNHNV and CDR2 as YYDKDF (reference sequence). The CDR3 bases are TGTGCCACCAGCAGTTTACAGGGTGAAAAACTGTTTTTT. It codes for CATSSLQGEKLFF.

The rearrangement links TRBV6-2 or TRBV6-3 to TRBJ2-7; D not certain. This CDR3 contains 13 residues. Germline V gene sequence: CDR1 MNHEY, CDR2 SVGEGT. V lost 2 bases to trimming and J lost 1 base, with 6 bases between them. Here the CDR3 reads CASSYVASYEQYF. CDR3 DNA sequence: TGTGCCAGCAGTTACGTGGCTTCCTACGAGCAGTACTTC.

This rearrangement joins TRBV4-3 to TRBJ1-4, with D possibly matching TRBD1 (5 bases). Per the germline V gene, CDR1 is LGHNA and CDR2 is YSLEER. The CDR3 covers 16 residues. V was shortened by 2 bases and J by 8 bases, with 18 bases between the two germline ends. The CDR3 DNA sequence: TGCGCCAGCAGCCAAAGGTGGGGGGTTACGGAGGAAAAACTGTTTTTT. Its protein is CASSQRWGVTEEKLFF.

The V gene is TRBV19, the J gene TRBJ1-5, with 8 bases matching TRBD1. CDR1 and CDR2 from the germline V gene are LNHDA and SQIVND (reference sequence). The CDR3 consists of 14 residues. The V gene end was trimmed by 5 bases and the J gene end by 2 bases; junction bases not matched to a gene: 2. CDR3 bases: TGTGCCAGTAGTGGACAGGGAGGCAATCAGCCCCAGCATTTT. This encodes CASSGQGGNQPQHF.

This clone was observed a single time. The rearrangement links TRBV12-5 to TRBJ1-5, with 12 bases that match TRBD1. Germline CDR1 LGHNT, CDR2 FRNRAP. The CDR3 has 16 residues. The V gene end was trimmed by 1 base and the J gene end by 7 bases; junction bases not matched to a gene: 5. The CDR3 sequence is CASGLGGQGARQPQHF. The CDR3 nucleotides read TGTGCTAGTGGTTTGGGGGGACAGGGGGCGAGACAGCCCCAGCATTTT.

The V call is TRBV5-4, the J call TRBJ1-1; TRBD1 matches 11 bases. Trimming took 0 bases from V and 11 from J; bases not matched to a gene: 6. This CDR3 is 14 amino acids long. The germline gives CDR1 SGHNT, CDR2 YYREEE (reference sequence). The CDR3 reads CASSLGWTGGAAFF. CDR3 sequence (DNA): TGTGCCAGCAGCTTGGGATGGACAGGGGGCGCGGCTTTCTTT.

The gene calls are TRBV24-1 and TRBJ2-3; D unresolved. CDR1 is KGHDR, CDR2 SFDVKD, per germline. The CDR3 consists of 14 residues. V gave up 4 bases and J gave up 6 bases, with 13 bases separating them. CDR3 residues: CATSEGISRDTQYF. As DNA, the CDR3 is TGTGCCACCAGTGAAGGCATATCCAGGGATACGCAGTATTTT.

The V gene is TRBV2, the J gene TRBJ2-5; unclear D gene. V was shortened by 4 bases and J by 2 bases, with 11 bases between the two germline ends. The CDR3 runs 14 residues. In germline, CDR1 is SNHLY, CDR2 FYNNEI. The CDR3 DNA is TGTGCCAGCAGTGCAATCAGGAATCAAGAGACCCAGTACTTC. Encoded protein: CASSAIRNQETQYF.

This clone has just one count. V gene TRBV7-3 combines with J gene TRBJ2-2, with TRBD1 as a possible D gene (6 bases). V lost 6 bases and J lost 3, with 14 bases in between. The CDR3 consists of 15 residues. Germline assignment: CDR1 SGHTA and CDR2 FQGTGA. The CDR3 is CASSNGQTYTGELFF. As DNA, the CDR3 is TGTGCCAGCAGTAACGGACAGACCTACACCGGGGAGCTGTTTTTT.

The CDR3 loop reads CASSLGEGTNYGYTF. In DNA form, the CDR3 reads TGTGCCAGCAGCTTAGGGGAGGGGACGAACTATGGCTACACCTTC. J is TRBJ1-2 and V is TRBV13, with D possibly matching TRBD1 (5 bases). This CDR3 spans 15 amino acids. Trimming pared 0 bases from V and 2 bases from J, leaving 10 bases between. CDR1 PRHDT and CDR2 FYEKMQ come from the germline V gene (reference sequence).

The genes are TRBV11-3 and TRBJ2-1; 8 bases fit TRBD1. V shed 9 bases, J shed 6 bases, and the junction held 7 bases outside the gene matches. The V gene's germline CDR1 is SGHNT and CDR2 YENEEA. This CDR3 region has 13 residues. This chain's CDR3 is CASCQGALNEQFF. The CDR3 DNA sequence: TGTGCCAGTTGCCAGGGGGCTCTCAATGAGCAGTTCTTC.

This clone was observed a few times. This chain connects TRBV7-6 to TRBJ2-2; 10 bases fit TRBD1. CDR1 is SGHVS and CDR2 is FNYEAQ in the germline V gene. The junction had 1 base not matched to a gene; V was cut back by 1 base and J by 2 bases. CDR3 length: 16 amino acids. The CDR3 protein is CASSLGTGGNTGELFF. The CDR3 DNA reads as TGTGCCAGCAGCTTAGGGACAGGGGGAAACACCGGGGAGCTGTTTTTT.

The sample holds one count of this clone. For the CDR3, the DNA is TGTGCCATCAGCTTGACAGGGGGTATGGCAGATACGCAGTATTTT. As protein: CAISLTGGMADTQYF. V usage is TRBV10-3 and J usage is TRBJ2-3, with 9 bases fitting TRBD1. J gave up 4 bases and V 6 bases, and 8 bases lay outside the gene matches. CDR1 is ENHRY and CDR2 is SYGVKD in the germline V gene. The CDR3 extends over 15 amino acids.

The CDR3 DNA follows: TGCGCCAGCAGCCAGGCTGGACAGGGTGCGGCCTATGGCTACACCTTC. Amino acid sequence: CASSQAGQGAAYGYTF. The rearrangement uses TRBV4-3 and TRBJ1-2, with 8 bases that match TRBD1. The junction had 10 bases not matched to a gene; V was cut back by 3 bases and J by 4 bases. CDR3 size: 16 residues. Germline CDR1 LGHNA, CDR2 YSLEER.